This T cell receptor (beta chain) is drawn from a study of blood T cell repertoires in COVID-19. Study-wide background: COVID-19 samples from acute and convalescent phases originated in the United States, Italy and Spain. Sources were T cells, B-cell-depleted T cells, or PBMCs; the material itself was cDNA or gDNA.

V lost 3 bases and J 0 bases, leaving 12 bases between the germline ends. Germline V lookup: CDR1 SGHDN, CDR2 FVKESK. The CDR3 is made up of 15 amino acids. Only in-frame clones appear in the TCRdb table, and some are missing; sequencing was by immunoSEQ multiplex PCR. The sample consists of 350,000 to 450,000 clones, roughly 85% of them appearing once. The receptor's source is a woman between 18 and 30 years old with acute or convalescent COVID-19. The gene calls are TRBV14 and TRBJ2-7, with D perhaps matching TRBD1 (6 bases). The sample consisted of peripheral blood. CDR3 sequence reads: CASSQVQGSSYEQYF. DNA of the CDR3: TGTGCCAGCAGCCAGGTACAGGGTTCCTCCTACGAGCAGTACTTC.